The entry below gives a single TCR beta chain sequence along with its context. Antigen unknown. The PCR was carried out with 60 Vbeta primers and 13 Jbeta primers. The protocol was immunoSEQ multiplex PCR, while the TCRdb copy is restricted to in-frame clones and leaves out a portion. This sample has under 40,000 clones, with 80% found just once. The data were taken from a study of cytomegalovirus exposure and HLA in healthy donors. General observations from the study: Whilst most TCR sequences proved rare, a subset of public TCRs occurred across many donors. Later analysis suggested most CMV-associated TCR beta chains were HLA-restricted.

CDR3 length: 15 residues. CDR1 is MNHEY and CDR2 is SMNVEV in the germline V gene (reference sequence). V lost 3 bases and J 3 bases, leaving 14 bases between the germline ends. Material for sequencing was PBMCs. The clonotype comes from a male donor in good health and CMV-seronegative. The gene calls are TRBV27 and TRBJ1-2; TRBD1 might be the D (6 bases). CDR3 nucleotides: TGTGCCAGCAGTTTGGGTCCTAGACAGGACTATGGCTACACCTTC. Amino acids: CASSLGPRQDYGYTF.